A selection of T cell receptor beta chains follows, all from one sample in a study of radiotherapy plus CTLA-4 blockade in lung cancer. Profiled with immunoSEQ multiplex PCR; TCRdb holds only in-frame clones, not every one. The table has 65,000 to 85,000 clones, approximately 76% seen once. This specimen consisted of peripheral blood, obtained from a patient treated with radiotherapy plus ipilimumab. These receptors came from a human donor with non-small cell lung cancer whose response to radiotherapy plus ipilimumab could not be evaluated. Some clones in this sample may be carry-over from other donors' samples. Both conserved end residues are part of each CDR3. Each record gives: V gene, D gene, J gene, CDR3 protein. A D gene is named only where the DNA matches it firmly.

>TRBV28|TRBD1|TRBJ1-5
CASGSIRDREQPQHF
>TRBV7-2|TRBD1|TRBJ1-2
CASSLARRQGGYTF
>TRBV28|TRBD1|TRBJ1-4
CASTYRGRANEKLFF
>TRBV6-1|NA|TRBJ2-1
CASSEWDLRGYNEQFF
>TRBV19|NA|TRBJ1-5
CASSIGRGDGQPQHF
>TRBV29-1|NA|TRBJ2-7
CSVEEGYEQYF
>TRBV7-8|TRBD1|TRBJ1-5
CASSFSGTGRADQPQHF
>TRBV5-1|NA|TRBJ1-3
CASSLAADSGNTIYF
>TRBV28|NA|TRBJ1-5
CASSSGIQPQHF
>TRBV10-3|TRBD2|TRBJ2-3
CAISGLAGSLDTQYF
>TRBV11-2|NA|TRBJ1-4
CASSTWTDAKLFF
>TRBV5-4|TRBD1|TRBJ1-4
CASSLGTVDEKLFF
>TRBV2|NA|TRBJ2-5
CASKLEETQYF
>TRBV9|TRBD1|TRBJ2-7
CASSERTGRDEQYF
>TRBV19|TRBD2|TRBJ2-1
CASRIGGGDEQFF
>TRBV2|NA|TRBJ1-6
CASSLRQSYNSPLHF
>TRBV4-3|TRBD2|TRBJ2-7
CASSQEAGGIYEQYF
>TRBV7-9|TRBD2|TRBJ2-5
CASSYLGGLETQYF
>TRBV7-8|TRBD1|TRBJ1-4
CASSRRQGINEKLFF
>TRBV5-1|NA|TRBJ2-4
CASSPQSVGAKNIQYF
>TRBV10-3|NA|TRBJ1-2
CAIGAENYGYTF
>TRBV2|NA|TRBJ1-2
CASMRGGNPQYYGYTF
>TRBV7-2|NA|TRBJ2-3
CASSQVGGEADTQYF
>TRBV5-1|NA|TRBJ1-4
CASSRVPNEKLFF
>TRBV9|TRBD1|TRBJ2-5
CASSGPGTEETQYF
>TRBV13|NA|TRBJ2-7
CASSVRGGGEQYF
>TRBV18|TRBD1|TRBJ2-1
CATETGNNEQFF
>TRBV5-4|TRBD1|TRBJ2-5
CASSLGLGSVGGVETQYF
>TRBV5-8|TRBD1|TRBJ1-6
CASSLQGQVNSPLHF
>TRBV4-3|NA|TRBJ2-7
CASSHLTGYEQYF
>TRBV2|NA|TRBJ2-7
CASNREIGYEQYF
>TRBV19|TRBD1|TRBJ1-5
CASHVQGNNQPQHF
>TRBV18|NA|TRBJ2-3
CASSPSAGLSTDTQYF
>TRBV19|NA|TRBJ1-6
CASTRFINSPLHF
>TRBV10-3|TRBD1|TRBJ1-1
CAIMARGMNTEAFF
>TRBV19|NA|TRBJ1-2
CASSINSFYGYTF
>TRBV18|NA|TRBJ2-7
CASSPKQGTGEQYF
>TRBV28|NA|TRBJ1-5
CASMEAYGPSGSF
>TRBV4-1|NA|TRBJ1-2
CASSQVGRGGHGYTF
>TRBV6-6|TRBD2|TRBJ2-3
CASSGTSDGDTQYF